A selection of T cell receptor beta chains follows, all from one sample in a study of T cell responses to AZD1222 COVID-19 vaccine. Produced via immunoSEQ multiplex PCR; TCRdb's table is partial and in-frame only. The table includes roughly 60,000 clones, over 65% detected once. The sample in question was peripheral blood, obtained 28 days after the second AZD1222 dose. These receptors were taken from an adult who received the AZD1222 COVID-19 vaccine. Both conserved end residues are trimmed from each CDR3. The order of the fields is V gene, J gene, CDR3 protein.

TRBV27	TRBJ1-4	ASRGTNEKLF
TRBV2	TRBJ1-2	ASGRDHGNGYT
TRBV19	TRBJ1-1	ASTGEEWETEAF
TRBV18	TRBJ1-3	ASSPDGNTIY
TRBV7-2	TRBJ1-6	ASSLGQPSPFH
TRBV11-3	TRBJ1-4	ASSLRMGQAGEKLF
TRBV5-1	TRBJ2-1	ASSLGGQEVNEQF
TRBV10-3	TRBJ2-1	AIRRSAGGLNEQF
TRBV6-2/TRBV6-3	TRBJ2-7	ASSFRGLAPYEQY
TRBV6-6	TRBJ1-2	ASRYFDRPDHGYT
TRBV7-9	TRBJ2-1	ASSSVPNEQF
TRBV5-1	TRBJ1-4	ASSLRPTATSNNEKLF
TRBV24-1	TRBJ2-5	ATSDFPARVETQY
TRBV5-1	TRBJ2-5	ASSLWGQGDQETQY
TRBV6-2/TRBV6-3	TRBJ2-7	ASSRWGESYEQY
TRBV28	TRBJ1-5	ASSLGQGRNQPQH
TRBV28	TRBJ2-7	ASSFRGLHYEQY
TRBV5-1	TRBJ1-6	ASSLVPGADSPLH
TRBV5-8	TRBJ1-1	ASSLGQPNTEAF
TRBV3-1/TRBV3-2	TRBJ2-1	ASGGADNNEQF
TRBV7-2	TRBJ2-1	ASSPSNPGATYNEQF
TRBV3-1/TRBV3-2	TRBJ1-3	ASSHTGSGNTIY
TRBV19	TRBJ2-3	ASSPRATTDTQY
TRBV2	TRBJ2-1	ASSEQVFGNEQF
TRBV6-6	TRBJ2-3	ASSYKLAGGTDTQY
TRBV14	TRBJ2-2	ASSRDIPGELF
TRBV5-1	TRBJ1-4	ASSLSGRDEKLF
TRBV2	TRBJ2-2	ASSEGLAGIGELF
TRBV30	TRBJ2-2	AWRGAGELF
TRBV28	TRBJ1-1	ASSPSQGAVGTEAF
TRBV10-2	TRBJ1-5	ATSMGGNQPQH
TRBV30	TRBJ1-2	AWSRRTGGHYGYT
TRBV24-1	TRBJ2-5	ATSDLRSGETQY
TRBV19	TRBJ2-3	ASSIPSGAGVYTDTQY
TRBV5-6	TRBJ2-7	ASSHLGTGAYEQY
TRBV12-2	TRBJ1-2	ASRSAGAGYGYT
TRBV27	TRBJ1-1	ASSFSGDRDAF
TRBV7-9	TRBJ2-5	ASSFTSGGARETQY
TRBV29-1	TRBJ2-5	SVTVTGTETQY
TRBV28	TRBJ2-3	ASSSDAPTDTQY
TRBV19	TRBJ2-3	AAKRRGDRTDTQY
TRBV11-2	TRBJ2-1	ASSLDLLAAARGQF
TRBV7-2	TRBJ2-5	ASTHPRAGDTQY
TRBV7-2	TRBJ1-2	ASSSRTGGGGYT
TRBV28	TRBJ1-6	ASSLPRGYNSPLH
TRBV5-4	TRBJ2-2	ASNGPTGELF
TRBV10-2	TRBJ1-2	ATLLSNYGYT
TRBV6-5	TRBJ1-3	ASSFSLHSSGNTIY